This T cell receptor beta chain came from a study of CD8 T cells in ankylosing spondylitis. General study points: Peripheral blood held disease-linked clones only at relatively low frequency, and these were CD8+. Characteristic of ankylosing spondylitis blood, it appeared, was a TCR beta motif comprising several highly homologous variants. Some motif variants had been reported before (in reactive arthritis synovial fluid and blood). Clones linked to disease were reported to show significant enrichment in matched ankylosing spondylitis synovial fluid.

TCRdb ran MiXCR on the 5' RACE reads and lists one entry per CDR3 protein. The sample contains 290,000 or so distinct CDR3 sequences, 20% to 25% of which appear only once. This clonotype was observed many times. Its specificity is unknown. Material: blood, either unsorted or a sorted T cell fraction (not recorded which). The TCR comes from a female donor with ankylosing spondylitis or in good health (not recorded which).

CDR3 nucleotides: TGTGCCAGCAGTTTTGATCTGGCAGGCGAGCAGTACTTC. Amino acids: CASSFDLAGEQYF. This chain connects TRBV12-3 or TRBV12-4 to TRBJ2-7; no reliable D call. The CDR3 covers 13 residues. The V and J ends lost 3 bases and 6 bases respectively, with 12 bases between them.